This is a list of T cell receptor beta chains from one sample in a study of blood T cell repertoires in COVID-19. Clones were read by immunoSEQ multiplex PCR, and TCRdb kept only the in-frame ones, dropping some. The repertoire holds 100,000 to 150,000 clones, with 55% to 70% as singletons. Sequenced input: peripheral blood. The receptors here all came from a woman in her 70s with acute or convalescent COVID-19. CDR3s include the opening cysteine and the closing phenylalanine or tryptophan. D genes are given only for firm matches. Size is omitted from some rows. Given values are once, few, many or a class for expanded clones.

d_gene: -
abundance: -
j_gene: TRBJ1-2
v_gene: TRBV6-4
CDR3nt: TGTGCCAGCAGATTGGGAGAAGGTTATGGCTACACCTTC
CDR3aa: CASRLGEGYGYTF

d_gene: -
abundance: -
j_gene: TRBJ1-6
v_gene: TRBV9
CDR3nt: TGTGCCAGCAGCGCCGGGACACTGAGTTCACCCCTCCACTTT
CDR3aa: CASSAGTLSSPLHF

d_gene: TRBD1
abundance: -
j_gene: TRBJ2-4
v_gene: TRBV20-1
CDR3nt: TGCAGTGCTAGTGACCCCCGGGACAGCAAAAACATTCAGTACTTC
CDR3aa: CSASDPRDSKNIQYF

d_gene: TRBD2
abundance: -
j_gene: TRBJ2-3
v_gene: TRBV7-6
CDR3nt: TGTGCCAGCAGCCTCGGCGGGGGGCGAACAGATACGCAGTATTTT
CDR3aa: CASSLGGGRTDTQYF

d_gene: -
abundance: few
j_gene: TRBJ1-5
v_gene: TRBV15
CDR3nt: TGTGCCACCAGCAACAGGGTAGGCAATCAGCCCCAGCATTTT
CDR3aa: CATSNRVGNQPQHF

d_gene: -
abundance: -
j_gene: TRBJ1-2
v_gene: TRBV5-4
CDR3nt: TGTGCCAGCAGCTCTACAGGGTTTGGCTACACCTTC
CDR3aa: CASSSTGFGYTF

d_gene: TRBD1
abundance: once
j_gene: TRBJ2-3
v_gene: TRBV24-1
CDR3nt: TGTGCCACCAGTGATTTTGGGAGGACAGGGGATACAGATACGCAGTATTTT
CDR3aa: CATSDFGRTGDTDTQYF

d_gene: TRBD1
abundance: -
j_gene: TRBJ2-2
v_gene: TRBV19
CDR3nt: TGTGCCAGTAACTTGGCCGGGACAGGGGGCACCGGGGAGCTGTTTTTT
CDR3aa: CASNLAGTGGTGELFF

d_gene: TRBD2
abundance: few
j_gene: TRBJ2-1
v_gene: TRBV7-9
CDR3nt: TGTGCCAGCGAAATCTATCGGGAGGGTGATGAGCAGTTCTTC
CDR3aa: CASEIYREGDEQFF

d_gene: -
abundance: -
j_gene: TRBJ2-2
v_gene: TRBV19
CDR3nt: TGTGCCAGTAGTATATCGAGGGACACCGGGGAGCTGTTTTTT
CDR3aa: CASSISRDTGELFF

d_gene: -
abundance: -
j_gene: TRBJ2-5
v_gene: TRBV19
CDR3nt: TGTGCCAGTAGTATAGGAACATCCCAGGGAGAGACCCAGTACTTC
CDR3aa: CASSIGTSQGETQYF

d_gene: TRBD2
abundance: -
j_gene: TRBJ2-7
v_gene: TRBV25-1
CDR3nt: TGTGCCAGCAGCCATAGCGGGAGCGGCGAGCAGTACTTC
CDR3aa: CASSHSGSGEQYF

d_gene: TRBD1
abundance: few
j_gene: TRBJ2-5
v_gene: TRBV4-1
CDR3nt: TGCGCCAGCAGCCAACCGGACAGGGGGGTCTTAGAGACCCAGTACTTC
CDR3aa: CASSQPDRGVLETQYF

d_gene: TRBD1
abundance: -
j_gene: TRBJ2-2
v_gene: TRBV27
CDR3nt: TGTGCCAGCAGTTTGGTGGGGACAGGGGCCACCGGGGAGCTGTTTTTT
CDR3aa: CASSLVGTGATGELFF

d_gene: TRBD1
abundance: -
j_gene: TRBJ2-2
v_gene: TRBV29-1
CDR3nt: TGCAGCGCCAGTACCGGGACAGCACCGGGGGAGCTGTTTTTT
CDR3aa: CSASTGTAPGELFF

d_gene: TRBD1
abundance: -
j_gene: TRBJ1-2
v_gene: TRBV6-6
CDR3nt: TGTGCCAGCAGGTTACGGACAGGGGCGAAGGATGGCTACACCTTC
CDR3aa: CASRLRTGAKDGYTF

d_gene: -
abundance: -
j_gene: TRBJ1-4
v_gene: TRBV6-5
CDR3nt: TGTGCCAGCAGTTACACTTCTAATGAAAAACTGTTTTTT
CDR3aa: CASSYTSNEKLFF

d_gene: -
abundance: -
j_gene: TRBJ1-1
v_gene: TRBV12-3/TRBV12-4
CDR3nt: TGTGCCAGCAGTTTATCAGAGAACACTGAAGCTTTCTTT
CDR3aa: CASSLSENTEAFF

d_gene: TRBD2
abundance: -
j_gene: TRBJ2-1
v_gene: TRBV27
CDR3nt: TGTGCCAGCAGTTTAAACCCGATCGGGGGGAGTGGGGACAATGAGCAGTTCTTC
CDR3aa: CASSLNPIGGSGDNEQFF

d_gene: -
abundance: -
j_gene: TRBJ2-7
v_gene: TRBV12-3/TRBV12-4
CDR3nt: TGTGCCAGCAGTGGGCAGGGGCCAGGCGAGCAGTACTTC
CDR3aa: CASSGQGPGEQYF

d_gene: TRBD2
abundance: -
j_gene: TRBJ2-7
v_gene: TRBV7-9
CDR3nt: TGTGCCAGCAGCCCTAGCGGGGCCCGTGGCTCCTACGAGCAGTACTTC
CDR3aa: CASSPSGARGSYEQYF

d_gene: -
abundance: few
j_gene: TRBJ1-3
v_gene: TRBV29-1
CDR3nt: TGCAGCGTTCGTGGCACCGACTCTGGAAACACCATATATTTT
CDR3aa: CSVRGTDSGNTIYF

d_gene: TRBD1
abundance: -
j_gene: TRBJ1-2
v_gene: TRBV19
CDR3nt: TGTGCCAGTAGGGCCGCTCCGGGACAGGGTGAAGGCTACACCTTC
CDR3aa: CASRAAPGQGEGYTF

d_gene: -
abundance: -
j_gene: TRBJ2-7
v_gene: TRBV6-1
CDR3nt: TGTGCCAGCAGTGAAATTAGTGGGGGGGCATCCTACGGGCAGTACTTC
CDR3aa: CASSEISGGASYGQYF

d_gene: -
abundance: -
j_gene: TRBJ2-1
v_gene: TRBV7-2
CDR3nt: TGTGCCAGCAGCATCGACTATTACAATGAGCAGTTCTTC
CDR3aa: CASSIDYYNEQFF

d_gene: TRBD2
abundance: -
j_gene: TRBJ2-3
v_gene: TRBV5-6
CDR3nt: TGTGCCAGCAGGCGGACTAGCGGGACTAATTTAGATACGCAGTATTTT
CDR3aa: CASRRTSGTNLDTQYF

d_gene: -
abundance: -
j_gene: TRBJ2-1
v_gene: TRBV30
CDR3nt: TGTGCCTGGAGAGGAGTCTCCTACAATGAGCAGTTCTTC
CDR3aa: CAWRGVSYNEQFF

d_gene: -
abundance: -
j_gene: TRBJ2-7
v_gene: TRBV7-9
CDR3nt: TGTGCCAGCAGCTTTATCCTAGGCGAGCAGTACTTC
CDR3aa: CASSFILGEQYF

d_gene: TRBD1
abundance: -
j_gene: TRBJ1-3
v_gene: TRBV5-1
CDR3nt: TGCGCCAGCAGCGAGGGGGCGAATTCGGGAAACACCATATATTTT
CDR3aa: CASSEGANSGNTIYF

d_gene: -
abundance: -
j_gene: TRBJ1-4
v_gene: TRBV6-5
CDR3nt: TGTGCCAGCAGTTACTCGGCAGGGGTGGAAAAACTGTTTTTT
CDR3aa: CASSYSAGVEKLFF

d_gene: -
abundance: -
j_gene: TRBJ2-7
v_gene: TRBV19
CDR3nt: TGTGCCAGTAGTATAGTGGCAGGGAGGGAGCAGTACTTC
CDR3aa: CASSIVAGREQYF

d_gene: TRBD1
abundance: once
j_gene: TRBJ2-5
v_gene: TRBV5-1
CDR3nt: TGCGCCAGCAGCAGTGCGGGACAGGGCGGGGAGACCCAGTACTTC
CDR3aa: CASSSAGQGGETQYF

d_gene: -
abundance: few
j_gene: TRBJ1-2
v_gene: TRBV27
CDR3nt: TGTGCCAGCAGCGAAACAGGACATGGCTACACCTTC
CDR3aa: CASSETGHGYTF

d_gene: -
abundance: -
j_gene: TRBJ1-2
v_gene: TRBV5-4
CDR3nt: TGTGCCAGCAGCCCCGGGGGTAGGGACTATGGCTACACCTTC
CDR3aa: CASSPGGRDYGYTF

d_gene: TRBD1
abundance: few
j_gene: TRBJ2-3
v_gene: TRBV19
CDR3nt: TGTGCCAGTAGCGTCGGACAGGGGTGGACAGATACGCAGTATTTT
CDR3aa: CASSVGQGWTDTQYF